This is a list of T cell receptor beta chains from one sample in a study of shared clonotypes between healthy human individuals. TCRdb's table, derived via immunoSEQ multiplex PCR, lists solely in-frame clones and lacks some. Of millions of clones listed, around 90% are singletons. The sequenced sample was naive CD4+ T cells sorted from blood. These receptors all stem from a man between 18 and 35 years old in good health. Each CDR3 is given with its conserved first and last residue. D genes are given only for firm matches. Not all rows give a size; the values are once, few, many and, for expanded clones, a class.

v_gene	d_gene	abundance	j_gene	CDR3aa	CDR3nt
TRBV25-1	TRBD1	.	TRBJ2-2	CASSELTPQEQGLEELFF	TGTGCCAGCAGTGAACTAACACCTCAAGAACAGGGGTTGGAGGAGCTGTTTTTT
TRBV29-1	.	.	TRBJ2-1	CSGGKNEQFF	TGCAGCGGAGGGAAGAATGAGCAGTTCTTC
TRBV5-1	TRBD1	once	TRBJ1-1	CASSGTGGVNTEAFF	TGCGCCAGCAGCGGAACAGGGGGAGTGAACACTGAAGCTTTCTTT
TRBV2	TRBD1	.	TRBJ2-2	CASSEGQGAATGELFF	TGTGCCAGCAGTGAAGGGCAGGGGGCCGCCACCGGGGAGCTGTTTTTT
TRBV9	TRBD2	.	TRBJ2-5	CASSVGGGARETQYF	TGTGCCAGCAGCGTAGGCGGGGGGGCGAGGGAGACCCAGTACTTC
TRBV19	TRBD1	.	TRBJ1-5	CASTPRDRGSNQPQHF	TGTGCCAGTACCCCCAGGGACAGGGGGAGCAATCAGCCCCAGCATTTT
TRBV7-3	.	.	TRBJ2-3	CASSAGLSTDTQYF	TGTGCCAGCAGTGCGGGACTTAGCACAGATACGCAGTATTTT
TRBV11-1	.	.	TRBJ2-5	CASSLGGGSNIQETQYF	TGTGCCAGCAGTTTAGGGGGGGGCAGCAACATCCAAGAGACCCAGTACTTC
TRBV7-9	.	.	TRBJ2-7	CASSLVSLSPTYEQYF	TGTGCCAGCAGCTTAGTTAGTCTCAGCCCAACCTACGAGCAGTACTTC
TRBV27	TRBD2	.	TRBJ2-3	CASSLGGLGRGGTDTQYF	TGTGCCAGCAGTTTGGGGGGGCTAGGGCGGGGGGGCACAGATACGCAGTATTTT